This TCR beta chain derives from a study of metastatic and nonmetastatic thyroid tumors. Germline CDR1 reads SGHTA; CDR2 reads FQGNSA. The V end lost 4 bases, the J end lost 1 base, and 13 bases lay between the germline ends. This CDR3 spans 16 amino acids. TCRdb used MiXCR to call clones anew from the PCR reads. There are thousands of clones in the sample; 25% to 30% occur only once, and roughly 25% lies in the top ten. The table lists this clone with many counts. Until they underwent thyroid surgery, no patient had received any treatment. The receptor was isolated from a male donor with papillary thyroid cancer or a benign thyroid nodule (not recorded which). Some clones in this sample may be carry-over from other donors' samples. What was sequenced was adjacent normal tissue. The gene calls are TRBV7-2 and TRBJ2-2; D perhaps matches TRBD2 (6 bases). Here the CDR3 DNA reads TGTGCCAGCAGCTCCGTAGCGGCGGTGAACACCGGGGAGCTGTTTTTT. This sequence encodes CASSSVAAVNTGELFF. Looking up the rest from reference TRBV7-2 and TRBJ2-2 gives the full variable domain: GAGVSQSPSNKVTEKGKDVELRCDPISGHTALYWYRQSLGQGLEFLIYFQGNSAPDKSGLPSDRFSAERTGGSVSTLTIQRTQQEDSAVYLCASSSVAAVNTGELFFGEGSRLTVL.